These T cell receptor beta chains were read from a single sample in a study of early T cells in non-severe SARS-CoV-2 infection. Via MiXCR, TCRdb re-called the 5' RACE reads, giving one row per CDR3 protein. The repertoire consists of about 72,000 distinct CDR3 sequences, with roughly a tenth occurring once and the leading ten covering over 6%. The source was whole blood, collected at baseline. The source is an adult who was a healthcare worker with PCR-confirmed SARS-CoV-2 infection or an uninfected control (not recorded which). The CDR3 runs from the conserved cysteine through the conserved F or W. Each record gives: J gene, D gene, V gene, CDR3 length, clone size, CDR3 DNA, CDR3 protein. The D gene is left open where the match is weak. Clone size is stated in some rows and not others, as once, few, many or a class when expanded.

j_call: TRBJ1-1; d_call: -; v_call: TRBV7-9; cdr3_length: 15; clone_size: many; cdr3_nt: TGTGCCAGCAGCTCCCAGCTATCGGGGAACACTGAAGCTTTCTTT; cdr3_aa: CASSSQLSGNTEAFF
j_call: TRBJ1-4; d_call: -; v_call: TRBV14; cdr3_length: 15; clone_size: many; cdr3_nt: TGTGCCAGCAGCCAAGAGCGGCAGGATAATGAAAAACTGTTTTTT; cdr3_aa: CASSQERQDNEKLFF
j_call: TRBJ2-5; d_call: -; v_call: TRBV21-1; cdr3_length: 17; clone_size: few; cdr3_nt: TGTGCCAGCAGCGAAGACCTCGACAGGGACCCCCAAGAGACCCAGTACTTC; cdr3_aa: CASSEDLDRDPQETQYF
j_call: TRBJ2-1; d_call: -; v_call: TRBV24-1; cdr3_length: 12; clone_size: few; cdr3_nt: TGTGCCACCGAAGGCATTTACAATGAGCAGTTCTTC; cdr3_aa: CATEGIYNEQFF
j_call: TRBJ1-3; d_call: -; v_call: TRBV30; cdr3_length: 15; clone_size: -; cdr3_nt: TGTGCCTGGAGTGCTCAGGTAGTCTCTGGAAACACCATATATTTT; cdr3_aa: CAWSAQVVSGNTIYF
j_call: TRBJ2-3; d_call: TRBD2; v_call: TRBV9; cdr3_length: 16; clone_size: -; cdr3_nt: TGTGCCAGCAGCGAGAGCGGGGGCCAGAGCACAGATACGCAGTATTTT; cdr3_aa: CASSESGGQSTDTQYF
j_call: TRBJ2-6; d_call: -; v_call: TRBV7-6; cdr3_length: 18; clone_size: few; cdr3_nt: TGTGCCAGCAGCTTAGTGTCCAGGAGCAGCTCTGGGGCCAACGTCCTGACTTTC; cdr3_aa: CASSLVSRSSSGANVLTF
j_call: TRBJ2-7; d_call: TRBD1; v_call: TRBV5-4; cdr3_length: 15; clone_size: few; cdr3_nt: TGTGCCAGCAGCAGTCAGGGGGCGACCCCCTACGAGCAGTACTTC; cdr3_aa: CASSSQGATPYEQYF
j_call: TRBJ2-1; d_call: TRBD2; v_call: TRBV30; cdr3_length: 13; clone_size: many; cdr3_nt: TGTGCCTGGAGTGTCGGGGGGGCGAATGAGCAGTTCTTC; cdr3_aa: CAWSVGGANEQFF
j_call: TRBJ2-3; d_call: TRBD2; v_call: TRBV2; cdr3_length: 16; clone_size: few; cdr3_nt: TGTGCCAGCAGGGAGACTAGCGGGGACCCAGGAGATACGCAGTATTTT; cdr3_aa: CASRETSGDPGDTQYF
j_call: TRBJ1-5; d_call: TRBD1; v_call: TRBV6-6; cdr3_length: 19; clone_size: many; cdr3_nt: TGTGCCAGCAGCCGGATGGACAGGGGGCGAATCGGGAGCAATCAGCCCCAGCATTTT; cdr3_aa: CASSRMDRGRIGSNQPQHF
j_call: TRBJ2-3; d_call: TRBD2; v_call: TRBV7-8; cdr3_length: 17; clone_size: few; cdr3_nt: TGTGCCAGCAGCTTACCCTTAGCGGGCATAACCGCGAATACGCAGTATTTT; cdr3_aa: CASSLPLAGITANTQYF
j_call: TRBJ2-3; d_call: -; v_call: TRBV20-1; cdr3_length: 15; clone_size: few; cdr3_nt: TGCAGTGCTACAAACGAGGGCGGCAGCACAGATACGCAGTATTTT; cdr3_aa: CSATNEGGSTDTQYF
j_call: TRBJ1-2; d_call: -; v_call: TRBV19; cdr3_length: 12; clone_size: few; cdr3_nt: TGTGCCAGTAGTTACGGGCTCTATGGCTACACCTTC; cdr3_aa: CASSYGLYGYTF
j_call: TRBJ1-2; d_call: TRBD1; v_call: TRBV29-1; cdr3_length: 13; clone_size: -; cdr3_nt: TGCAGCGGAGGACAGGGGGACAGCTATGGCTACACCTTC; cdr3_aa: CSGGQGDSYGYTF
j_call: TRBJ2-2; d_call: -; v_call: TRBV7-2; cdr3_length: 14; clone_size: many; cdr3_nt: TGTGCCAGCAGCTTAGACAAAAGACCCGGGGAGCTGTTTTTT; cdr3_aa: CASSLDKRPGELFF
j_call: TRBJ1-4; d_call: -; v_call: TRBV5-6; cdr3_length: 19; clone_size: few; cdr3_nt: TGTGCCAGCAGCCCTGCTGGCGCGGGGTGGGCGGCAACTAATGAAAAACTGTTTTTT; cdr3_aa: CASSPAGAGWAATNEKLFF
j_call: TRBJ2-3; d_call: -; v_call: TRBV11-2; cdr3_length: 15; clone_size: many; cdr3_nt: TGTGCCAGCAGCTTAGCGCGGTTTGGAACAGATACGCAGTATTTT; cdr3_aa: CASSLARFGTDTQYF
j_call: TRBJ1-3; d_call: -; v_call: TRBV12-3/TRBV12-4; cdr3_length: 14; clone_size: few; cdr3_nt: TGTGCCAGCAGTTTGAGGCAGGGTGGAAACACCATATATTTT; cdr3_aa: CASSLRQGGNTIYF